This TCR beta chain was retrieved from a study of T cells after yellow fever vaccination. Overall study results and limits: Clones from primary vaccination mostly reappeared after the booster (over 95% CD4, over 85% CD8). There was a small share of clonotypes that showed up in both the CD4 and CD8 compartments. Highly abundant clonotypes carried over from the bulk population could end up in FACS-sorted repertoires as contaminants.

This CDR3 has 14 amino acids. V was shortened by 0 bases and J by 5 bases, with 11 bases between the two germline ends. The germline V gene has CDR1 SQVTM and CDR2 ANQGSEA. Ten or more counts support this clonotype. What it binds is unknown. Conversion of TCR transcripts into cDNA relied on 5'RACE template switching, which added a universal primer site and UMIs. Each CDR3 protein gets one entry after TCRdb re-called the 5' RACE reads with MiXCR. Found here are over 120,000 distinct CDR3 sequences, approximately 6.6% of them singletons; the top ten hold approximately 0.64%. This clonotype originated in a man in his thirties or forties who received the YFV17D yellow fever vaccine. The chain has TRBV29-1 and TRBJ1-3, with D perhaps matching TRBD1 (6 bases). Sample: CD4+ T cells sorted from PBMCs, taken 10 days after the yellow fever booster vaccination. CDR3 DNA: TGCAGCGTTGAAGACATTACAGGGAGAAACACCATATATTTT. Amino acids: CSVEDITGRNTIYF.